This TCR beta chain is from a study of blood T cell repertoires in COVID-19. The wider study: Material from acute and convalescent COVID-19 was sourced from the United States, Italy and Spain.

As processed by the authors: Estimation of nucleated cell counts relied on the amplification of reference gene primers. The repertoire was sequenced with immunoSEQ multiplex PCR; TCRdb's copy has only in-frame clones and lacks some. Clone size and the V and J calls come from that table; the DNA yielded D and trimming. This sample has about 190,000 clones, with under 80% found just once. With V trimmed by 3 bases and J by 2 bases, 5 bases remained unmatched. This CDR3 region has 16 residues. Germline CDR1 and CDR2: SGHVS and FQNEAQ. This sequence originates from a middle-aged man who had recovered from COVID-19. The J gene is TRBJ2-2, the V gene TRBV7-8; 8 bases are a match to TRBD2. Sequencing was carried out using peripheral blood. The CDR3 protein is CASSLGTRLNTGELFF. CDR3 DNA: TGTGCCAGCAGCTTGGGGACTAGGCTAAACACCGGGGAGCTGTTTTTT.